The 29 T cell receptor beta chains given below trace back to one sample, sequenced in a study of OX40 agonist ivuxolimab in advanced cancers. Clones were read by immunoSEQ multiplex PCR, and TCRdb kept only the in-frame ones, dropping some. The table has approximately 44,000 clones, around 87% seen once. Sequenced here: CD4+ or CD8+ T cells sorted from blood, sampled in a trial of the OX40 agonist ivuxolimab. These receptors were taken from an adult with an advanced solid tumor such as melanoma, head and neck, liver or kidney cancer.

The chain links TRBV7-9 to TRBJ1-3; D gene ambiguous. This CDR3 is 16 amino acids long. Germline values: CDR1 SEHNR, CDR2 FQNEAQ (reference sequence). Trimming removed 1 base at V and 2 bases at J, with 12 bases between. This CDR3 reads CASSLVLGKTGNTIYF. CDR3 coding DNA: TGTGCCAGCAGCTTAGTCCTAGGGAAGACTGGAAACACCATATATTTT.

The CDR3: CASSQVSGASYNEQFF. CDR3 DNA: TGCGCCAGCAGCCAAGTGTCGGGAGCTAGCTACAATGAGCAGTTCTTC. V usage is TRBV4-1 and J usage is TRBJ2-1; D perhaps matches TRBD2 (6 bases). The CDR3 contains 16 residues. The germline V gene has CDR1 MGHRA and CDR2 YSYEKL. Trimming removed 1 base at V and 3 bases at J, with 13 bases between.

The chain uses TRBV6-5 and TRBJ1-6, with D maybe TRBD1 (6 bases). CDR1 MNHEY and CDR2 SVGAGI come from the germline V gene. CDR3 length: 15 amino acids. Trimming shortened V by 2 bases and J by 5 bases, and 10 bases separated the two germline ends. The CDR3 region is CASSYGDRNNSPLHF. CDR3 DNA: TGTGCCAGCAGTTACGGCGACAGGAATAATTCACCCCTCCACTTT.

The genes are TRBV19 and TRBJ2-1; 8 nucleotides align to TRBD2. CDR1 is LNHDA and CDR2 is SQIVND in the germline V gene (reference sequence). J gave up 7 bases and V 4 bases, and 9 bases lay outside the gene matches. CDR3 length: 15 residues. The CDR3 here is CASSNIGLASNEQFF. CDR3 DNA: TGTGCCAGTAGTAACATAGGACTAGCCTCGAATGAGCAGTTCTTC.

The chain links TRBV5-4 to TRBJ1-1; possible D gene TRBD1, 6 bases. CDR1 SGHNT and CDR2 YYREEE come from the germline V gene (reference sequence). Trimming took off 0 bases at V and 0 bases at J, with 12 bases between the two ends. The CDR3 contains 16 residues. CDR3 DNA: TGTGCCAGCAGCTTGGACAGGGACCTTATGAACACTGAAGCTTTCTTT. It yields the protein CASSLDRDLMNTEAFF.

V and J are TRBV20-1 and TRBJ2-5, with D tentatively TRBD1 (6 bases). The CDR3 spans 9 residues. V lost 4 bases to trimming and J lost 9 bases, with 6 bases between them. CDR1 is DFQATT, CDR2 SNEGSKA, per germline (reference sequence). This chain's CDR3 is CSAKGAQYF. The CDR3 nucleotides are TGCAGTGCTAAGGGGGCCCAGTACTTC.

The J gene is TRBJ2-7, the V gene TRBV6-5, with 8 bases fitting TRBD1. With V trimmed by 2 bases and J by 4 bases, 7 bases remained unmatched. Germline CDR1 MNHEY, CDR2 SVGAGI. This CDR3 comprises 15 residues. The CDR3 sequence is CASSYLIQGVYEQYF. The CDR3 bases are TGTGCCAGCAGTTACCTCATACAGGGGGTTTACGAGCAGTACTTC.

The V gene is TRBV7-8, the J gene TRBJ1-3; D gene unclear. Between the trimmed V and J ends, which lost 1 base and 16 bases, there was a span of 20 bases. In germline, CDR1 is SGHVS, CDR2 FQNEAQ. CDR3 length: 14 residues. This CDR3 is CASSLDFDRQWRYF. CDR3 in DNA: TGTGCCAGCAGCTTAGATTTTGACCGGCAGTGGAGGTATTTT.

The CDR3 reads CASSLGQGWGTEAFF. The CDR3, as DNA: TGTGCCAGCAGCTTAGGACAGGGCTGGGGCACTGAAGCTTTCTTT. The chain links TRBV7-2 to TRBJ1-1; TRBD1 agrees at 7 bases. Germline V CDR1 and CDR2: SGHTA, FQGNSA. The V segment lost 1 base and the J segment 4 bases; nucleotides outside the gene matches: 6. CDR3 length: 15 residues.

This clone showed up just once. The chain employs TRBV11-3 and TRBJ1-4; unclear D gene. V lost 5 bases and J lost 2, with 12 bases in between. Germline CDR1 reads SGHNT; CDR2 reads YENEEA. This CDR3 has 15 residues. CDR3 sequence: CASSKAERTNEKLFF. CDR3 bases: TGTGCCAGCAGCAAGGCGGAACGCACTAATGAAAAACTGTTTTTT.

CDR3 amino acids: CASSAGQGANQPQHF. DNA for the CDR3: TGTGCCAGCAGCGCCGGACAGGGGGCCAATCAGCCCCAGCATTTT. The chain employs TRBV5-6 and TRBJ1-5, with 11 bases aligning to TRBD1. V dropped 4 bases and J dropped 3; count of bases not matched to a gene: 3. From germline, CDR1 is SGHDT and CDR2 YYEEEE. The CDR3 length is 15 residues. Supplemented by reference TRBV5-6 and TRBJ1-5, the full variable domain reads DAGVTQSPTHLIKTRGQQVTLRCSPKSGHDTVSWYQQALGQGPQFIFQYYEEEERQRGNFPDRFSGHQFPNYSSELNVNALLLGDSALYLCASSAGQGANQPQHFGDGTRLSIL.

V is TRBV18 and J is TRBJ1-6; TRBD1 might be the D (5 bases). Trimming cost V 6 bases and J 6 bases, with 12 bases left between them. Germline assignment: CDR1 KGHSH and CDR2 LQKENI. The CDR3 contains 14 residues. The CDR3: CASSPGHLNSPLHF. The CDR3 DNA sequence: TGTGCCAGCTCCCCCGGACATCTTAATTCACCCCTCCACTTT. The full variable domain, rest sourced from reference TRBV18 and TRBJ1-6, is NAGVMQNPRHLVRRRGQEARLRCSPMKGHSHVYWYRQLPEEGLKFMVYLQKENIIDESGMPKERFSAEFPKEGPSILRIQQVVRGDSAAYFCASSPGHLNSPLHFGNGTRLTVT.

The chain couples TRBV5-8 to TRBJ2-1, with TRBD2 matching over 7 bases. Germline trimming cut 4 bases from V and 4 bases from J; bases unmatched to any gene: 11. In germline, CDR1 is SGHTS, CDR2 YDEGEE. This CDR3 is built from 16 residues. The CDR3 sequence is CASSPYGAGDYNEQFF. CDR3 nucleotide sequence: TGTGCCAGCAGCCCGTACGGTGCGGGGGATTACAATGAGCAGTTCTTC.

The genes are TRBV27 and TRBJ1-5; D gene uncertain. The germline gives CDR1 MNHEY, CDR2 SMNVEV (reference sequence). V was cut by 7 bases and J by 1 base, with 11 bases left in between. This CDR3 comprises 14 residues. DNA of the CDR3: TGTGCCAGCACCTCGTTGGTCAGCAATCAGCCCCAGCATTTT. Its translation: CASTSLVSNQPQHF.

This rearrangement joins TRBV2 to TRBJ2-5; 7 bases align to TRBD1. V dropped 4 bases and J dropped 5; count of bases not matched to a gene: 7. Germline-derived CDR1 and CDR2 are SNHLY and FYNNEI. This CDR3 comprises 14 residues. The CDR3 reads CASSGRTGLETQYF. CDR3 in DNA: TGTGCCAGCAGTGGCAGGACAGGCCTTGAGACCCAGTACTTC.

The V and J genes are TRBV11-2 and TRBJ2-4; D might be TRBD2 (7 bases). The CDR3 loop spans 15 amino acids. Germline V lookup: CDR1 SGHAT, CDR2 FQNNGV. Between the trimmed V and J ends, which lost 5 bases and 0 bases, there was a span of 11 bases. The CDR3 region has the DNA TGTGCCAGCAGCCGGGGGGCTATAGCCAAAAACATTCAGTACTTC. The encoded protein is CASSRGAIAKNIQYF.

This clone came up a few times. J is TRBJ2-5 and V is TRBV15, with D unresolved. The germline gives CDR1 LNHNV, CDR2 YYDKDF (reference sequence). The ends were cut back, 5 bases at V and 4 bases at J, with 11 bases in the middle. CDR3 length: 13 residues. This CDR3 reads CATSASKVETQYF. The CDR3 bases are TGTGCCACCAGCGCCTCTAAAGTAGAGACCCAGTACTTC.

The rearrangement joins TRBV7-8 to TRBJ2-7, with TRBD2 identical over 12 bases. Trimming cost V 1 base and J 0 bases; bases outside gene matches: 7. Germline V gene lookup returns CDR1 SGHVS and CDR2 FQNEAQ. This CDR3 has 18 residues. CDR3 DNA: TGTGCCAGCAGCTTAGTAGCTAGCGGGAGGGTAAGCTCCTACGAGCAGTACTTC. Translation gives CASSLVASGRVSSYEQYF.

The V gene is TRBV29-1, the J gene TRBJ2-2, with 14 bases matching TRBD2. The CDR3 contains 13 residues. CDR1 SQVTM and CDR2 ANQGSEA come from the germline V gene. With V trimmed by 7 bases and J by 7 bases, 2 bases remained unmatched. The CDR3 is CSAGTSGSGELFF. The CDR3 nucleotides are TGCAGCGCAGGGACTAGCGGGAGCGGGGAGCTGTTTTTT.

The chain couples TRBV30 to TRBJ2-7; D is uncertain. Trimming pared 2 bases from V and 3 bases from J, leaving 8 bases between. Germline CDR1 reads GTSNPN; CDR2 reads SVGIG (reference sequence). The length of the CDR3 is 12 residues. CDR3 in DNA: TGTGCCTGGAGTCTTTCGGTCTACGAGCAGTACTTC. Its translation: CAWSLSVYEQYF.

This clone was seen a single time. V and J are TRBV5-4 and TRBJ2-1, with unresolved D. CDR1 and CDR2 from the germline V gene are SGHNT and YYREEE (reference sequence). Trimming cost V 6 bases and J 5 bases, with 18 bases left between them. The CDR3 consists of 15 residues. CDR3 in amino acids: CASTVYSGRNNEQFF. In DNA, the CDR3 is TGTGCCAGCACCGTCTATTCGGGCCGAAACAATGAGCAGTTCTTC. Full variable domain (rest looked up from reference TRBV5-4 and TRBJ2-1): ETGVTQSPTHLIKTRGQQVTLRCSSQSGHNTVSWYQQALGQGPQFIFQYYREEENGRGNFPPRFSGLQFPNYSSELNVNALELDDSALYLCASTVYSGRNNEQFFGPGTRLTVL.

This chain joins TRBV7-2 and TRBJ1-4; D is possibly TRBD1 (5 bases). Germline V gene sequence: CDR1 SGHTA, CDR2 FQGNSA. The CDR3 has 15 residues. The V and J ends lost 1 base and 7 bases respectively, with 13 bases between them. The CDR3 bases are TGTGCCAGCAGCTTAGGCTGGGCAGGGAGTGAAAAACTGTTTTTT. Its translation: CASSLGWAGSEKLFF.

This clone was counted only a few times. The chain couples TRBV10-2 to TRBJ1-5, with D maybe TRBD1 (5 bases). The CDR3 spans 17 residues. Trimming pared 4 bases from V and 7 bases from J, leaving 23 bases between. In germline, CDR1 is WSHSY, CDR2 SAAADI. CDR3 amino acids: CASSGIILKGRGQPQHF. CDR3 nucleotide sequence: TGCGCCAGCAGTGGAATTATTTTAAAGGGGAGAGGGCAGCCCCAGCATTTT.

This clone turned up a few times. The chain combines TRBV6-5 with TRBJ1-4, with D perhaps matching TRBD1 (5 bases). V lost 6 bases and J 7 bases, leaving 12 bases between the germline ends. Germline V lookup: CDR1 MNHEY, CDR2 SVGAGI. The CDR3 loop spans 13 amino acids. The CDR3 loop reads CASRGLRVEKLFF. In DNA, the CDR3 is TGTGCCAGCAGGGGACTAAGGGTTGAAAAACTGTTTTTT.

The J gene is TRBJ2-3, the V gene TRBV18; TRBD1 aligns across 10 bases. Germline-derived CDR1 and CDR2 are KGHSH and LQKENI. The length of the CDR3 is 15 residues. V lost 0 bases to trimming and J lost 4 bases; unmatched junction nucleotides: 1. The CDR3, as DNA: TGTGCCAGCTCACCACCGACAGGGGGCTCAGATACGCAGTATTTT. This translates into CASSPPTGGSDTQYF.

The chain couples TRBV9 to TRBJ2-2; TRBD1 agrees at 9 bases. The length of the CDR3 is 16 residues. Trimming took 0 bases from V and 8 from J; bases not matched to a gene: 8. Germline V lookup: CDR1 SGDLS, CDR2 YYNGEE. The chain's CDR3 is CASSVGTTGGAGELFF. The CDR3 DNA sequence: TGTGCCAGCAGCGTAGGAACCACAGGGGGCGCGGGGGAGCTGTTTTTT.

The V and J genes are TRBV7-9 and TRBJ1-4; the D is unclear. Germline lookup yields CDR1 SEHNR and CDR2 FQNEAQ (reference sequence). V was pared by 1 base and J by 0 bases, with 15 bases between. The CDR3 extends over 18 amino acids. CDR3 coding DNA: TGTGCCAGCAGCTTAGTTTTGATCGGAACAGCAACTAATGAAAAACTGTTTTTT. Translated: CASSLVLIGTATNEKLFF. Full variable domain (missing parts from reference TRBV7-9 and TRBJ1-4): DTGVSQNPRHKITKRGQNVTFRCDPISEHNRLYWYRQTLGQGPEFLTYFQNEAQLEKSRLLSDRFSAERPKGSFSTLEIQRTEQGDSAMYLCASSLVLIGTATNEKLFFGSGTQLSVL.

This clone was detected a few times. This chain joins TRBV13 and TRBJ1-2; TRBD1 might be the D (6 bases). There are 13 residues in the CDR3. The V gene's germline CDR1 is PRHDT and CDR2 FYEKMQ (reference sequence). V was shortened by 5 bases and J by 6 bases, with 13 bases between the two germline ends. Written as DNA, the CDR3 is TGTGCCAGCAGCCTGCAGGGGTGGCATGGCTACACCTTC. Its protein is CASSLQGWHGYTF.

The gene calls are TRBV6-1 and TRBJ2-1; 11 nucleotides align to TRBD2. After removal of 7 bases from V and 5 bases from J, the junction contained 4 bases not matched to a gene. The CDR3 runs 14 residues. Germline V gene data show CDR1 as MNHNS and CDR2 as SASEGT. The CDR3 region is CASNPSGRNNEQFF. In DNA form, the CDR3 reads TGTGCCAGCAACCCTAGCGGGAGGAACAATGAGCAGTTCTTC.